The entry below gives a single T cell receptor (beta chain) sequence along with its context. What it recognizes is unknown. This entry is derived from a study of T cell responses to AZD1222 COVID-19 vaccine. Regarding the study as a whole: The donor group comprised mostly white British people and more females; the analysis possibly underestimated clonal diversity.

V gave up 5 bases and J gave up 0 bases; unmatched junction bases: 8. The CDR3 sequence is 17 residues long. In germline, CDR1 is MDHEN, CDR2 SYDVKM. The table came from immunoSEQ multiplex PCR; TCRdb's copy has only in-frame clones and leaves some out. Found here are some 200,000 clones, about 89% of them singletons; the top ten hold approximately 3.4%. The sample in question was peripheral blood, obtained 28 days after the second AZD1222 dose. This TCR derives from an adult who received the AZD1222 COVID-19 vaccine. This sequence joins TRBV28 and TRBJ1-3; 9 bases are a match to TRBD1. In nucleotides, the CDR3 is TGTGCCAGCAGTACCCATCCGACAGGGGGCTCTGGAAACACCATATATTTT. Translated, it gives CASSTHPTGGSGNTIYF.